This entry lists 10 T cell receptor beta chains sequenced from one sample in a study of blood T cell repertoires in COVID-19. Produced via immunoSEQ multiplex PCR; TCRdb's table is partial and in-frame only. Altogether about 250,000 clones are present, 85% being singletons, with the ten largest covering about 9.3%. The sample consisted of PBMCs or T cells enriched from blood (not recorded which). Source of these receptors: a woman aged 45-65 years with acute COVID-19.

V is TRBV30 and J is TRBJ2-6; D is perhaps TRBD2 (5 bases). The germline CDR1 and CDR2 sequences are GTSNPN and SVGIG (reference sequence). Trimming took 4 bases from V and 3 from J, leaving 7 bases between them. The CDR3 totals 13 residues. In nucleotides, the CDR3 is TGTGCCTGGACCGGAGGTGGGGCCAACGTCCTGACTTTC. Translation gives CAWTGGGANVLTF.

The V gene is TRBV6-5, the J gene TRBJ2-7, with 7 bases that match TRBD1. The CDR3 totals 15 residues. V dropped 0 bases and J dropped 3; count of bases not matched to a gene: 5. From germline, CDR1 is MNHEY and CDR2 SVGAGI. The CDR3 loop is CASSYSRSGGYEQYF. Written as DNA, the CDR3 is TGTGCCAGCAGTTACTCGAGGTCAGGGGGCTACGAGCAGTACTTC.

The chain couples TRBV7-2 to TRBJ2-7; 7 bases map to TRBD1. From germline, CDR1 is SGHTA and CDR2 FQGNSA. After removal of 5 bases from V and 7 bases from J, the junction contained 11 bases not matched to a gene. This CDR3 contains 14 residues. CDR3 sequence (DNA): TGTGCCAGCAGCACTGGGACAGACCTACGGGAGCAGTACTTC. This sequence encodes CASSTGTDLREQYF.

This clone was seen once. V and J are TRBV7-2 and TRBJ1-1, with D maybe TRBD1 (5 bases). CDR1 SGHTA and CDR2 FQGNSA come from the germline V gene. The CDR3 has 12 amino acids. V lost 1 base, J lost 10 bases, and 10 bases lay in between. In DNA, the CDR3 is TGTGCCAGCAGCTTAGTGGGGGAGGGAGCTTTCTTT. Its protein product is CASSLVGEGAFF.

This clone came up a few times. The chain couples TRBV6-5 to TRBJ2-2; tentatively, D is TRBD2 (6 bases). From germline, CDR1 is MNHEY and CDR2 SVGAGI. V shed 11 bases and J shed 6 bases, with 16 bases lying between them. The CDR3 loop spans 13 amino acids. CDR3 sequence reads: CACLPLAPGELFF. CDR3 nucleotide sequence: TGTGCCTGCCTCCCCCTAGCGCCCGGGGAGCTGTTTTTT.

This clone was counted only a few times. The CDR3 coding sequence is TGCGCCAGCAGCCAAGTACAGGGTAGCAATCAGCCCCAGCATTTT. Translation: CASSQVQGSNQPQHF. The genes are TRBV4-3 and TRBJ1-5; D might be TRBD1 (6 bases). CDR1 and CDR2 (germline): LGHNA, YSLEER. CDR3 size: 15 residues. V was trimmed by 1 base and J by 0 bases, leaving 7 bases between them.

The chain joins TRBV4-3 to TRBJ2-2, with no clear D. The CDR3 has 15 residues. Trimming pared 0 bases from V and 6 bases from J, leaving 11 bases between. The germline V gene encodes CDR1 LGHNA and CDR2 YSLEER. Here the CDR3 reads CASSQDLQVAGELFF. The CDR3 DNA follows: TGCGCCAGCAGCCAAGATCTGCAGGTGGCCGGGGAGCTGTTTTTT.

The chain has TRBV11-2 and TRBJ2-4; D is perhaps TRBD2 (5 bases). Trimming cost V 4 bases and J 9 bases, with 13 bases left between them. Germline loops: CDR1 SGHAT, CDR2 FQNNGV. The CDR3 runs 13 residues. CDR3 protein: CASSSDWAGIQYF. The CDR3 DNA reads TGTGCCAGCAGCTCGGACTGGGCGGGCATTCAGTACTTC.

The chain recombines TRBV7-2 with TRBJ1-6; 7 nucleotides match TRBD1. Germline loops: CDR1 SGHTA, CDR2 FQGNSA. CDR3 length equals 14 residues. Unmatched junction bases numbered 5, after V lost 4 bases and J lost 8 bases. The CDR3 sequence is CASSYRGTDSPLHF. The CDR3 DNA reads TGTGCCAGCAGCTACAGGGGTACAGATTCACCCCTCCACTTT.

The chain combines TRBV7-9 with TRBJ2-6, with 12 positions matching TRBD2. Germline-derived CDR1 and CDR2 are SEHNR and FQNEAQ (reference sequence). The V segment lost 5 bases and the J segment 1 base; nucleotides outside the gene matches: 6. There are 18 residues in the CDR3. CDR3 sequence: CASSHRLAGGSGANVLTF. DNA of the CDR3: TGTGCCAGCAGCCACAGGCTAGCGGGGGGGTCTGGGGCCAACGTCCTGACTTTC.